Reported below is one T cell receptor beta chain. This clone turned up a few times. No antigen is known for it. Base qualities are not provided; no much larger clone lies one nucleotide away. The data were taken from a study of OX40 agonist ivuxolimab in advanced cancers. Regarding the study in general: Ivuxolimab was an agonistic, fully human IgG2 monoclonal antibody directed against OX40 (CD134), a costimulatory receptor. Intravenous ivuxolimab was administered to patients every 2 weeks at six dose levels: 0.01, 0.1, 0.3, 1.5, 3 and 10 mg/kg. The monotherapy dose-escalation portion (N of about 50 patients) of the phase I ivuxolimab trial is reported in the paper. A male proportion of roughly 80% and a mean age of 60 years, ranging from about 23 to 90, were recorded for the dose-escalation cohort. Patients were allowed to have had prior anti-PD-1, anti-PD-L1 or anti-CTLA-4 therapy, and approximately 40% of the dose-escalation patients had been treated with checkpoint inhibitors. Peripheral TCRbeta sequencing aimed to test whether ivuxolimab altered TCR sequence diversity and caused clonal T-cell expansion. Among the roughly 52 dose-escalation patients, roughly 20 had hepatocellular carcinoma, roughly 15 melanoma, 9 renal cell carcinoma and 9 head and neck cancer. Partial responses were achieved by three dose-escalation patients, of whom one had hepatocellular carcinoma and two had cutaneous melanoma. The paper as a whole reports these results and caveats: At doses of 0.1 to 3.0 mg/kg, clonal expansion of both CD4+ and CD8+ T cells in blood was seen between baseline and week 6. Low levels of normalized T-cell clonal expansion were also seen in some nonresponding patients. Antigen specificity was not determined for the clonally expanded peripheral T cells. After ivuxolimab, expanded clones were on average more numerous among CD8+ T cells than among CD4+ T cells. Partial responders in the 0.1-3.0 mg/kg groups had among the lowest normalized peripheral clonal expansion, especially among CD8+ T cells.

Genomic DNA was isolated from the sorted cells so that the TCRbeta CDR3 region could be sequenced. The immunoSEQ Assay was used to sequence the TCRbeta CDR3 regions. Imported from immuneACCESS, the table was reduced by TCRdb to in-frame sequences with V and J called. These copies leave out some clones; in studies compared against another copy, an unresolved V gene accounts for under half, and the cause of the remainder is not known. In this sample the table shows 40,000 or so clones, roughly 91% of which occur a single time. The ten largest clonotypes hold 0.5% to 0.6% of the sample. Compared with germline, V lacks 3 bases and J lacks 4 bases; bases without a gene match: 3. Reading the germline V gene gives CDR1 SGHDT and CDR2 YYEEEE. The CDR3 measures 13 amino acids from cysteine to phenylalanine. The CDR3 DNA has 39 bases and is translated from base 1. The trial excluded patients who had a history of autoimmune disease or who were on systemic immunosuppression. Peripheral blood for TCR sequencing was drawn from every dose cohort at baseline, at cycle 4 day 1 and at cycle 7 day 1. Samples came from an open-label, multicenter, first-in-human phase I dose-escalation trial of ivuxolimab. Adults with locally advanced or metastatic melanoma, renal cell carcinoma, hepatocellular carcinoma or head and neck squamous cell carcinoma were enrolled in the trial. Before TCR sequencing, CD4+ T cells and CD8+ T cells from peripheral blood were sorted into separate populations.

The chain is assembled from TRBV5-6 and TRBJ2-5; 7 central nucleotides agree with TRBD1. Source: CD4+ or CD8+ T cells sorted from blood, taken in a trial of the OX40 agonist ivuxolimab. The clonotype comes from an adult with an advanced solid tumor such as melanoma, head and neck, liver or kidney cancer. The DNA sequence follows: TGTGCCAGCAGCTATGACAGGGTAGAGACCCAGTACTTC. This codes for CASSYDRVETQYF.